These 30 T cell receptor beta chains were sequenced from one sample in a study of beta chain features in type 1 diabetes. Study-wide results and limits: All four CD4+ subsets of Type 1 diabetes patients contained TCRB CDR3s that were moderately but significantly shorter.

For these receptors, no antigen is known. TCRB transcripts that were expressed got sequenced, as all of the isolated RNA had been reverse transcribed. Sequencing was performed with immunoSEQ multiplex PCR; in TCRdb, only in-frame clones are kept and a portion is missing. This table has some 160,000 clones, approximately 8.8% appearing once. The specimen was central memory CD4+ T cells from blood. The receptor source for this set is a woman in her 30s with type 1 diabetes.

This clone was counted between two and nine times. J is TRBJ2-1 and V is TRBV4-2, with TRBD2 identical over 10 bases. With V trimmed by 3 bases and J by 5 bases, 7 bases remained unmatched. This CDR3 is 16 amino acids long. Germline V gene lookup returns CDR1 LGHNA and CDR2 YNFKEQ. The CDR3 coding sequence is TGTGCCAGCAGCCACGAAGGACTAGCGGATAACAATGAGCAGTTCTTC. It codes for CASSHEGLADNNEQFF.

V and J are TRBV30 and TRBJ1-3; possible D gene TRBD1, 5 bases. The CDR3 has 11 amino acids. CDR1 and CDR2 (germline): GTSNPN, SVGIG (reference sequence). V dropped 2 bases and J dropped 16 bases, with 15 bases sitting between them. CDR3 region: CAWSRGVVFYF. The DNA for the CDR3 is TGTGCCTGGAGTCGGGGGGTTGTGTTTTATTTT.

V usage is TRBV25-1 and J usage is TRBJ2-7; 9 bases agree with TRBD1. Germline V lookup: CDR1 MGHDK, CDR2 SYGVNS. V was clipped by 4 bases and J by 3 bases; unmatched bases: 7. This CDR3 comprises 15 residues. CDR3 in DNA: TGTGCCAGCAGTGCGTCCGGGACAGGGAACTACGAGCAGTACTTC. Protein sequence: CASSASGTGNYEQYF.

This sequence joins TRBV6-5 and TRBJ2-7, with TRBD2 matching over 8 bases. CDR1 and CDR2 from the germline V gene are MNHEY and SVGAGI. Germline trimming cut 5 bases from V and 2 bases from J; bases unmatched to any gene: 8. The CDR3 extends over 15 amino acids. The CDR3 here is CASSREGLAAYEQYF. CDR3 coding DNA: TGTGCCAGCAGTCGGGAGGGTCTAGCGGCCTACGAGCAGTACTTC.

The chain employs TRBV5-6 and TRBJ2-7, with 7 positions matching TRBD1. The ends lost 4 bases at V and 0 bases at J; junction bases unmatched: 4. This CDR3 is 14 amino acids long. Germline CDR1 is SGHDT and CDR2 is YYEEEE. DNA of the CDR3: TGTGCCAGCAGCCTGGGACAGAGCTCCTACGAGCAGTACTTC. It codes for CASSLGQSSYEQYF.

The rearrangement joins TRBV29-1 to TRBJ1-2; D gene ambiguous. The CDR3 is 11 amino acids. Germline CDR1 and CDR2: SQVTM and ANQGSEA. Trimming took off 7 bases at V and 3 bases at J, with 9 bases between the two ends. CDR3 sequence reads: CSASGYYGYTF. DNA of the CDR3: TGCAGCGCCTCAGGTTACTATGGCTACACCTTC.

The DNA of the CDR3 is TGCGCCAGCAGCCAAGGCTCCGGCGTAGCGGGCGTTGGGGCTCACAATGAGCAGTTCTTC. Translated: CASSQGSGVAGVGAHNEQFF. The genes are TRBV4-1 and TRBJ2-1, with 7 bases matching TRBD2. The CDR3 loop spans 20 amino acids. Germline-derived CDR1 and CDR2 are MGHRA and YSYEKL. The V and J ends lost 1 base and 5 bases, in that order; junction bases with no gene match: 20.

This clone was counted only a few times. This chain connects TRBV28 to TRBJ1-1, with D unclear. CDR1 is MDHEN, CDR2 SYDVKM, per germline. The CDR3 sequence is 14 residues long. V was pared by 4 bases and J by 0 bases, with 9 bases between. CDR3 sequence (DNA): TGTGCCAGCAGTTCCGGGGAACTGAACACTGAAGCTTTCTTT. Its translation is CASSSGELNTEAFF.

Notes on this clone: The same CDR3 arises from other DNA sequences in this sample as well. The rearrangement uses TRBV5-1 and TRBJ2-5; TRBD1 might be the D (6 bases). This CDR3 is 15 amino acids long. V lost 4 bases to trimming and J lost 2 bases, with 15 bases between them. From germline, CDR1 is SGHRS and CDR2 YFSETQ. CDR3 nucleotides: TGCGCCAGCAGCCTCGGGTCGGGACAACAAGAGACCCAGTACTTC. Its translation is CASSLGSGQQETQYF.

This sequence joins TRBV27 and TRBJ2-5, with 11 bases that match TRBD2. The CDR3 covers 14 residues. The germline V gene encodes CDR1 MNHEY and CDR2 SMNVEV (reference sequence). V dropped 6 bases and J dropped 5; count of bases not matched to a gene: 5. The CDR3 DNA follows: TGTGCCAGCAGAAAACTAGCGGGAGAGGAGACCCAGTACTTC. This encodes CASRKLAGEETQYF.

The sample holds many counts of this clone. This likely comes from a read error, as the CDR3 has no conserved phenylalanine or tryptophan at its end. The limits of the CDR3 on the DNA are not certain, so only TCRdb's listed CDR3 is given. The chain combines TRBV6-5 with TRBJ1-2. The germline CDR1 and CDR2 sequences are MNHEY and SVGAGI. With termini counted, the CDR3 has 10 amino acids. CDR3: CASSYREQGN.

This clone was detected only a few times. The J gene is TRBJ2-3, the V gene TRBV7-2, with TRBD2 matching over 7 bases. The V gene end was trimmed by 1 base and the J gene end by 0 bases; junction bases not matched to a gene: 7. This CDR3 has 17 residues. Germline V gene data show CDR1 as SGHTA and CDR2 as FQGNSA. CDR3 coding DNA: TGTGCCAGCAGCTTAGGCCTAACTAGCGAAAGCACAGATACGCAGTATTTT. This encodes CASSLGLTSESTDTQYF.

This clone has only a few counts. This chain connects TRBV13 to TRBJ2-7; D perhaps matches TRBD2 (6 bases). Per the germline V gene, CDR1 is PRHDT and CDR2 is FYEKMQ (reference sequence). Trimming cost V 4 bases and J 2 bases, with 15 bases left between them. The CDR3 extends over 15 amino acids. CDR3 in amino acids: CASSSYSGTPYEQYF. Written as DNA, the CDR3 is TGTGCCAGCAGCTCTTATAGCGGTACCCCCTACGAGCAGTACTTC.

The gene calls are TRBV7-3 and TRBJ2-7; TRBD2 matches 12 bases. Germline CDR1 and CDR2: SGHTA and FQGTGA. The CDR3 loop spans 15 amino acids. Trimming took 5 bases from V and 2 from J; bases not matched to a gene: 4. Here the CDR3 DNA reads TGTGCCAGCAGCGTGACTAGCGGGAGTACCTACGAGCAGTACTTC. This sequence encodes CASSVTSGSTYEQYF.

The V call is TRBV4-1, the J call TRBJ1-1; 7 bases agree with TRBD1. This CDR3 is built from 16 residues. Germline V lookup: CDR1 MGHRA, CDR2 YSYEKL. V lost 2 bases, J lost 5 bases, and 11 bases stayed unmatched. CDR3: CASSQRQGVEGTEAFF. The DNA of the CDR3 is TGCGCCAGCAGCCAACGACAGGGTGTCGAAGGTACTGAAGCTTTCTTT.

This clone was counted a few times. The sample has other DNA sequences that encode this CDR3 too. The V and J genes are TRBV28 and TRBJ2-1; TRBD2 agrees at 14 bases. Trimming at V came to 5 bases and at J to 7 bases, leaving 7 bases not matched to a gene. Germline V gene data show CDR1 as MDHEN and CDR2 as SYDVKM. The CDR3 loop spans 16 amino acids. DNA for the CDR3: TGTGCCAGCAGTCCCCCGGGACTAGCGGGAGTGAATGAGCAGTTCTTC. Protein: CASSPPGLAGVNEQFF.

The genes are TRBV27 and TRBJ1-4, with D perhaps matching TRBD1 (5 bases). Germline V CDR1 and CDR2: MNHEY, SMNVEV (reference sequence). V lost 6 bases and J 8 bases, leaving 16 bases between the germline ends. The CDR3 length is 14 residues. The CDR3 DNA sequence: TGTGCCAGCAGGAGAGGAGGGGTCGACGAAAAACTGTTTTTT. Protein sequence: CASRRGGVDEKLFF.

The genes are TRBV6-6 and TRBJ2-1, with 7 nucleotides matching TRBD2. Per the germline V gene, CDR1 is MNHNY and CDR2 is SVGAGI (reference sequence). Unmatched junction bases numbered 14, after V lost 7 bases and J lost 11 bases. The CDR3 consists of 14 residues. CDR3 bases: TGTGCCAGCACCGAAGCGGGAAACTACATTCAGCAGTTCTTC. Translation: CASTEAGNYIQQFF.

The gene calls are TRBV5-1 and TRBJ1-2; TRBD1 aligns across 7 bases. J lost 8 bases, V lost 0 bases, and 7 bases had no gene match. The CDR3 consists of 14 residues. Germline V CDR1 and CDR2: SGHRS, YFSETQ. The CDR3 here is CASSLVTGVSGYTF. The CDR3 region has the DNA TGCGCCAGCAGCTTGGTAACAGGGGTTTCAGGCTACACCTTC.

This clone was observed a handful of times. The V gene is TRBV30, the J gene TRBJ2-5, with D possibly being TRBD2 (5 bases). This CDR3 is built from 14 residues. Germline V gives CDR1 GTSNPN, CDR2 SVGIG (reference sequence). V was clipped by 2 bases and J by 3 bases, with 13 bases between them. As DNA, the CDR3 is TGTGCCTGGAGTCCCGCTTACGGGGAAGAGACCCAGTACTTC. Amino acids: CAWSPAYGEETQYF.

The gene calls are TRBV5-1 and TRBJ1-1; D is perhaps TRBD1 (6 bases). V was pared by 4 bases and J by 0 bases, with 13 bases between. CDR1 is SGHRS and CDR2 is YFSETQ in the germline V gene. The CDR3 extends over 15 amino acids. The CDR3 region is CASSDLGQLNTEAFF. CDR3 nucleotide sequence: TGCGCCAGCAGCGACCTCGGACAGCTGAACACTGAAGCTTTCTTT.

This clone was seen many times. This chain joins TRBV7-2 and TRBJ2-1; 7 nucleotides align to TRBD2. Germline assignment: CDR1 SGHTA and CDR2 FQGNSA. V shed 0 bases and J 4 bases; nucleotides not matched to a gene: 3. The CDR3 has 15 residues. The CDR3 loop is CASSLALAAYNEQFF. The CDR3 bases are TGTGCCAGCAGCTTAGCCCTAGCGGCGTACAATGAGCAGTTCTTC.

This clone was counted a few times. This rearrangement joins TRBV5-6 to TRBJ2-3; TRBD1 aligns across 9 bases. The germline V gene encodes CDR1 SGHDT and CDR2 YYEEEE. Trimming cost V 4 bases and J 4 bases; bases outside gene matches: 10. This CDR3 has 16 amino acids. CDR3 DNA: TGTGCCAGCAGCGCCTACAGGGGGCGACCAGCAGATACGCAGTATTTT. This gives the protein CASSAYRGRPADTQYF.

The V call is TRBV2, the J call TRBJ2-1; TRBD2 aligns across 7 bases. The CDR3 extends over 15 amino acids. V was pared by 7 bases and J by 9 bases, with 15 bases of the junction left unmatched. Germline-derived CDR1 and CDR2 are SNHLY and FYNNEI. CDR3 in amino acids: CASTRGREYGREQFF. CDR3 sequence (DNA): TGTGCCAGCACCCGAGGGAGGGAGTACGGCCGTGAGCAGTTCTTC.

This chain joins TRBV30 and TRBJ1-3; D not resolved. The CDR3 covers 12 residues. Germline lookup yields CDR1 GTSNPN and CDR2 SVGIG (reference sequence). Between the trimmed V and J ends, which lost 8 bases and 1 base, there was a span of 9 bases. CDR3: CATQVSGNTIYF. In nucleotides, the CDR3 is TGTGCCACCCAGGTATCTGGAAACACCATATATTTT.

The chain recombines TRBV5-1 with TRBJ2-2, with D possibly TRBD2 on 6 matching bases. The CDR3 extends over 16 amino acids. In germline, CDR1 is SGHRS, CDR2 YFSETQ. Trimming took off 6 bases at V and 6 bases at J, with 21 bases between the two ends. CDR3 region: CASNDLTRSGAGELFF. CDR3 DNA: TGCGCCAGCAACGATCTAACTCGGTCGGGAGCCGGGGAGCTGTTTTTT. Drawing the rest from reference TRBV5-1 and TRBJ2-2, the complete variable domain is KAGVTQTPRYLIKTRGQQVTLSCSPISGHRSVSWYQQTPGQGLQFLFEYFSETQRNKGNFPGRFSGRQFSNSRSEMNVSTLELGDSALYLCASNDLTRSGAGELFFGEGSRLTVL.

The rearrangement links TRBV5-1 to TRBJ2-3; 9 bases fit TRBD1. Unmatched junction bases numbered 11, after V lost 3 bases and J lost 6 bases. Germline CDR1 is SGHRS and CDR2 is YFSETQ. There are 16 residues in the CDR3. CDR3 in amino acids: CASSYVQGAPYDTQYF. The CDR3 DNA reads TGCGCCAGCAGCTACGTACAGGGGGCGCCTTACGATACGCAGTATTTT.

This chain connects TRBV18 to TRBJ1-1; D perhaps matches TRBD1 (5 bases). The V end was cut by 3 bases, the J end by 2 bases, with 19 bases between. This CDR3 contains 17 residues. Per the germline V gene, CDR1 is KGHSH and CDR2 is LQKENI. Written as DNA, the CDR3 is TGTGCCAGCTCACCTCGCGTAACGCGACAGACAAACACTGAAGCTTTCTTT. It is translated as CASSPRVTRQTNTEAFF.

This rearrangement joins TRBV28 to TRBJ1-1, with D perhaps matching TRBD1 (5 bases). V was trimmed by 5 bases and J by 6 bases, leaving 19 bases between them. CDR3 length equals 15 residues. Germline CDR1 is MDHEN and CDR2 is SYDVKM. The CDR3 protein is CASSLLQWGEAEAFF. The CDR3 nucleotides are TGTGCCAGCAGTCTACTACAGTGGGGGGAGGCTGAAGCTTTCTTT.

The genes are TRBV11-3 and TRBJ2-3, with a tentative D call TRBD1 (6 bases). The CDR3 is made up of 15 amino acids. Germline CDR1 is SGHNT and CDR2 is YENEEA. V shed 4 bases and J shed 5 bases, with 16 bases lying between them. The CDR3 region is CASSSQGASQDTQYF. CDR3 DNA sequence: TGTGCCAGCAGCTCACAGGGCGCTAGCCAAGATACGCAGTATTTT.